Below, 23 T cell receptor beta chains from the same sample are listed, as sequenced in a study of CD8+ T cells in alopecia areata (dated by TCRdb to 2017 to 2018). What the time point label conveys for this sample: about 25 weeks on oral tofacitinib. This specimen's treatment or condition label, interpreted: oral pan-JAK inhibitor, 5-10 mg twice daily. The library was produced with the immunoSEQ multiplex PCR assay. RNA was extracted from all samples and reverse transcribed into cDNA as template for TCR sequencing. TCRdb retrieved this table from immuneACCESS and kept in-frame rearrangements only. Not all clones are present; in checked studies, unresolved V genes account for under half, and no reason is known for the remainder. This sample holds 110,000 or so clones; approximately 55% were observed only once. 3% to 4% of the sample lies in the top ten. The sequences come from CD4+ T cells sorted from blood, collected at week 24, from a patient treated with tofacitinib. Source of these receptors: a human donor with alopecia areata.

The chain recombines TRBV9 with TRBJ2-3; the D gene is possibly TRBD2 (6 bases). The CDR3 covers 15 residues. The ends were cut back, 1 base at V and 0 bases at J, with 9 bases in the middle. Germline V gives CDR1 SGDLS, CDR2 YYNGEE. The CDR3 coding sequence is TGTGCCAGCAGCGTATCGCGGGGAAGCACAGATACGCAGTATTTT. This encodes CASSVSRGSTDTQYF.

The chain employs TRBV23-1 and TRBJ2-2, with no clear D. TRBV23-1 is reported as an ORF; its role is uncertain. Trimming removed 0 bases from V and 1 base from J, with 0 bases in between. The CDR3 totals 13 residues. In DNA form, the CDR3 reads TGCGCCAGCAGTCAATCGAACACCGGGGAGCTGTTTTTT. This translates into CASSQSNTGELFF.

J is TRBJ1-6 and V is TRBV7-9; the D is unclear. Between the trimmed V and J ends, which lost 6 bases and 7 bases, there was a span of 10 bases. The length of the CDR3 is 13 residues. Germline V gives CDR1 SEHNR, CDR2 FQNEAQ (reference sequence). The CDR3 DNA reads TGTGCCAGCAGGAACGACGGAAATTCACCCCTCCACTTT. Protein sequence: CASRNDGNSPLHF.

V and J are TRBV29-1 and TRBJ1-1; possibly TRBD1 for D (6 bases). CDR1 is SQVTM, CDR2 ANQGSEA, per germline. V lost 6 bases to trimming and J lost 5 bases, with 13 bases between them. The CDR3 extends over 12 amino acids. CDR3 coding DNA: TGCAGCGTCGTCTTAGGGGGGACTGAAGCTTTCTTT. As protein: CSVVLGGTEAFF.

The chain couples TRBV7-8 to TRBJ2-1; perhaps TRBD2 as D (6 bases). CDR3 length: 14 residues. Germline CDR1 and CDR2: SGHVS and FQNEAQ. Trimming removed 5 bases at V and 7 bases at J, with 15 bases between. The DNA for the CDR3 is TGTGCCAGCAGCCGCGAGCTAGCGAAGAATGAGCAGTTCTTC. This codes for CASSRELAKNEQFF.

V and J are TRBV25-1 and TRBJ2-4; the D gene could be TRBD1 or TRBD2 (5 bases each). The CDR3 has 15 residues. V lost 3 bases, J lost 8 bases, and 17 bases lay in between. Germline V lookup: CDR1 MGHDK, CDR2 SYGVNS. Here the CDR3 reads CASSDLRELGDIQYF. CDR3 DNA sequence: TGTGCCAGCAGTGACCTCAGGGAGCTGGGGGACATTCAGTACTTC.

This clone was picked up a small number of times. The rearrangement uses TRBV6-7 and TRBJ1-1, with unresolved D. TRBV6-7 belongs to the ORF category, with a function that is uncertain. The CDR3 totals 13 residues. V was clipped by 2 bases and J by 1 base, with 5 bases between them. The CDR3 DNA sequence: TGTGCCAGCAGTTACGTACAGAACACTGAAGCTTTCTTT. Amino acids: CASSYVQNTEAFF.

The chain recombines TRBV30 with TRBJ2-1; D may be TRBD1 or TRBD2 (5 bases each). This CDR3 has 13 amino acids. Germline values: CDR1 GTSNPN, CDR2 SVGIG (reference sequence). Trimming stripped 1 base from V and 5 bases from J, with 9 bases between. In DNA form, the CDR3 reads TGTGCCTGGAGTGGGGGGAGAAACAATGAGCAGTTCTTC. As protein: CAWSGGRNNEQFF.

This clone was observed many times. The rearrangement uses TRBV19 and TRBJ2-1; a weak D match, TRBD2 (6 bases). This CDR3 has 14 residues. CDR1 is LNHDA and CDR2 is SQIVND in the germline V gene (reference sequence). The V end was cut by 9 bases, the J end by 6 bases, with 18 bases between. Here the CDR3 DNA reads TGTGCCAGCCAGGAACTAGCTTGGTCCAATGAGCAGTTCTTC. This translates into CASQELAWSNEQFF.

This chain joins TRBV10-3 and TRBJ1-1, with D possibly being TRBD1 (5 bases). Germline loops: CDR1 ENHRY, CDR2 SYGVKD. The CDR3 extends over 13 amino acids. Trimming cost V 10 bases and J 1 base, with 13 bases left between them. The CDR3, as DNA: TGTGCCAGTGCGGGGGACGAGAACACTGAAGCTTTCTTT. Translating gives CASAGDENTEAFF.

This chain connects TRBV9 to TRBJ1-6; TRBD1 might be the D (6 bases). The CDR3 loop spans 14 amino acids. Trimming removed 2 bases from V and 10 bases from J, with 13 bases in between. Germline V gene lookup returns CDR1 SGDLS and CDR2 YYNGEE. DNA of the CDR3: TGTGCCAGCAGCGTCGGGGGCTCCTACTCACCCCTCCACTTT. It yields the protein CASSVGGSYSPLHF.

V usage is TRBV2 and J usage is TRBJ2-5; D perhaps matches TRBD2 (6 bases). The germline gives CDR1 SNHLY, CDR2 FYNNEI. V was cut by 4 bases and J by 7 bases, with 25 bases left in between. The CDR3 totals 17 residues. The DNA of the CDR3 is TGTGCCAGCAGTGTTGAAACCCTAAGCGGGTGGAGTGGGACCCAGTACTTC. Its translation: CASSVETLSGWSGTQYF.

This chain joins TRBV5-1 and TRBJ2-1; perhaps TRBD1 as D (5 bases). Trimming pared 0 bases from V and 12 bases from J, leaving 7 bases between. CDR1 is SGHRS and CDR2 is YFSETQ in the germline V gene. The CDR3 is made up of 11 amino acids. The CDR3 bases are TGCGCCAGCAGCTTGGAAGGGGTGCAGTTCTTC. It specifies CASSLEGVQFF.

This clone turned up a few times. The rearrangement links TRBV6-5 to TRBJ1-2, with 11 bases lining up with TRBD1. The CDR3 loop spans 15 amino acids. J gave up 2 bases and V 6 bases, and 5 bases lay outside the gene matches. Germline V gives CDR1 MNHEY, CDR2 SVGAGI. As DNA, the CDR3 is TGTGCCAGCAGGCTCGGGACAGGGGGGAACTATGGCTACACCTTC. It codes for CASRLGTGGNYGYTF.

V and J are TRBV29-1 and TRBJ1-3; D is unclear. V was pared by 2 bases and J by 0 bases, with 5 bases between. The germline gives CDR1 SQVTM, CDR2 ANQGSEA. This CDR3 has 13 residues. CDR3 residues: CSVEPNSGNTIYF. CDR3 nucleotide sequence: TGCAGCGTTGAACCTAACTCTGGAAACACCATATATTTT.

The chain couples TRBV7-2 to TRBJ2-4; D perhaps matches TRBD1 (5 bases). Germline CDR1 is SGHTA and CDR2 is FQGNSA. Trimming removed 2 bases from V and 14 bases from J, with 16 bases in between. The CDR3 has 13 residues. CDR3 sequence (DNA): TGTGCCAGCAGCTTACTCGACAGAGGAGTTGAGTACTTC. Protein: CASSLLDRGVEYF.

In this sample, this clone turned up a few times. J is TRBJ1-2 and V is TRBV11-2; 7 bases are shared with TRBD1. J was trimmed by 5 bases and V by 6 bases; bases with no gene match: 6. Germline CDR1 and CDR2: SGHAT and FQNNGV. The CDR3 totals 13 residues. The CDR3 sequence: CASRPPGGYGYTF. The CDR3 DNA follows: TGTGCCAGCAGGCCGCCAGGGGGATATGGCTACACCTTC.

The chain employs TRBV4-1 and TRBJ2-1; TRBD1 matches 8 bases. This CDR3 has 15 amino acids. Germline trimming cut 5 bases from V and 7 bases from J; bases unmatched to any gene: 10. CDR1 and CDR2 (germline): MGHRA, YSYEKL. CDR3 coding DNA: TGCGCCAGCAGCTCGTACAGGGGGTCTGGAAATGAGCAGTTCTTC. It encodes CASSSYRGSGNEQFF.

The chain links TRBV4-3 to TRBJ1-2; TRBD1 matches 7 bases. Per germline, CDR1 LGHNA and CDR2 YSLEER. The CDR3 length is 14 residues. V lost 3 bases and J lost 3; bases outside the gene matches: 4. CDR3 sequence: CASSHRQGHYGYTF. The CDR3 nucleotides read TGCGCCAGCAGCCACCGACAGGGCCACTATGGCTACACCTTC.

The chain combines TRBV7-6 with TRBJ2-7, with D tentatively TRBD1 or TRBD2 (6 bases each). V was pared by 4 bases and J by 9 bases, with 22 bases between. This CDR3 region has 15 residues. Germline lookup yields CDR1 SGHVS and CDR2 FNYEAQ. CDR3 sequence (DNA): TGTGCCAGCAGCTCCTCCACGGGGGCCCCTTTTGTGCAGTACTTC. As protein: CASSSSTGAPFVQYF.

The CDR3 DNA reads as TGCGCCAGCAGCCAAGATGGATACGACCGCTCCTACAATGAGCAGTTCTTC. Translated, it gives CASSQDGYDRSYNEQFF. The chain uses TRBV4-1 and TRBJ2-1; D gene unclear. Trimming shortened V by 0 bases and J by 0 bases, and 12 bases separated the two germline ends. The CDR3 runs 17 residues. Looked up from germline, CDR1 is MGHRA and CDR2 is YSYEKL.

The chain couples TRBV30 to TRBJ1-6; the D gene is possibly TRBD1 (6 bases). Germline CDR1 reads GTSNPN; CDR2 reads SVGIG (reference sequence). There are 12 residues in the CDR3. V was trimmed by 2 bases and J by 11 bases, leaving 10 bases between them. The CDR3: CAWSTGTPPLHF. CDR3 coding DNA: TGTGCCTGGAGTACTGGGACACCACCCCTCCACTTT.

DNA for the CDR3: TGTGCCTGGAGTGTACAGTTTGGGGTCGGGGGTGAAGCTTTCTTT. This codes for CAWSVQFGVGGEAFF. V usage is TRBV30 and J usage is TRBJ1-1; D might be TRBD1 (5 bases). V lost 0 bases and J 7 bases, leaving 18 bases between the germline ends. The CDR3 spans 15 residues. Germline CDR1 is GTSNPN and CDR2 is SVGIG (reference sequence). The variable domain in full, completed from reference TRBV30 and TRBJ1-1, reads SQTIHQWPATLVQPVGSPLSLECTVEGTSNPNLYWYRQAAGRGLQLLFYSVGIGQISSEVPQNLSASRPQDRQFILSSKKLLLSDSGFYLCAWSVQFGVGGEAFFGQGTRLTVV.